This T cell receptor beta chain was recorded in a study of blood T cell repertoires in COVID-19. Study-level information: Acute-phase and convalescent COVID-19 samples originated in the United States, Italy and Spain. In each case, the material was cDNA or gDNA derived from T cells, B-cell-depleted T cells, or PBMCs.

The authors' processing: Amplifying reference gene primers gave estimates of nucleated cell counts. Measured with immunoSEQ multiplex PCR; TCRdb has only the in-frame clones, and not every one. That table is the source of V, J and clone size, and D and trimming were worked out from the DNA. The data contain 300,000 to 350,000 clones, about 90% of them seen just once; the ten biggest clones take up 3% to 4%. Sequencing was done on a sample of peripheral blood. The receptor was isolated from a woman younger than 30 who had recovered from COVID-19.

The CDR3 region is CAWSPNRSYYTF. The DNA of the CDR3 is TGTGCCTGGAGCCCAAACAGGTCTTACTACACCTTC. This chain links TRBV30 with TRBJ1-2, with a possible D match to TRBD1 (5 bases). Trimming removed 3 bases from V and 10 bases from J, with 15 bases in between. CDR1 GTSNPN and CDR2 SVGIG come from the germline V gene (reference sequence). CDR3 length: 12 amino acids. Full variable domain (remainder filled in from reference TRBV30 and TRBJ1-2): SQTIHQWPATLVQPVGSPLSLECTVEGTSNPNLYWYRQAAGRGLQLLFYSVGIGQISSEVPQNLSASRPQDRQFILSSKKLLLSDSGFYLCAWSPNRSYYTFGSGTRLTVV.